The 32 T cell receptor beta chains in this list originate from one sample, sequenced in a study of long-term antiretroviral therapy in people with HIV. immunoSEQ v3.0 was run at survey level. Sequenced by immunoSEQ multiplex PCR; TCRdb stores in-frame clones only, minus some. The sample carries over 25,000 clones, nearly 90% recorded once. Here the sequenced sample was unsorted PBMCs, taken 1.1 years after starting antiretroviral therapy. The receptors come from a man between 18 and 35 years old with HIV.

This clone was detected a few times. The rearrangement links TRBV10-3 to TRBJ2-2; 11 bases are a match to TRBD1. The germline V gene has CDR1 ENHRY and CDR2 SYGVKD. After removal of 6 bases from V and 4 bases from J, the junction contained 1 base not matched to a gene. The CDR3 is 14 amino acids. In DNA, the CDR3 is TGTGCCATCAGAGGGACAGGGGGCACCGGGGAGCTGTTTTTT. Translated, it gives CAIRGTGGTGELFF.

The chain has TRBV5-1 and TRBJ2-5; 14 nucleotides agree with TRBD2. With 0 bases clipped from V and 5 bases from J, the junction kept 0 bases outside the gene matches. Looked up from germline, CDR1 is SGHRS and CDR2 is YFSETQ. The CDR3 is 15 residues long. Here the CDR3 reads CASSLGLAGGETQYF. CDR3 coding DNA: TGCGCCAGCAGCTTGGGACTAGCGGGAGGGGAGACCCAGTACTTC.

The chain uses TRBV6-5 and TRBJ1-1; TRBD1 matches at 9 bases. CDR3 length: 13 amino acids. Germline V gene lookup returns CDR1 MNHEY and CDR2 SVGAGI. V lost 2 bases and J lost 10; bases outside the gene matches: 5. The CDR3: CASSYRDREGAFF. Here the CDR3 DNA reads TGTGCCAGCAGTTACCGGGACAGGGAAGGAGCTTTCTTT.

The chain joins TRBV6-4 to TRBJ2-3; TRBD2 aligns across 7 bases. Germline V gene data show CDR1 as MRHNA and CDR2 as SNTAGT. V shed 3 bases, J shed 4 bases, and the junction held 7 bases outside the gene matches. CDR3 length: 15 amino acids. This CDR3 is CASSESGGSPDTQYF. DNA for the CDR3: TGTGCCAGCAGTGAATCGGGAGGATCCCCAGATACGCAGTATTTT.

This chain links TRBV7-9 with TRBJ2-2, with 9 bases identical to TRBD2. V lost 2 bases to trimming and J lost 2 bases; unmatched junction nucleotides: 6. The CDR3 loop spans 17 amino acids. CDR1 SEHNR and CDR2 FQNEAQ come from the germline V gene (reference sequence). Here the CDR3 reads CASSLLGLATNTGELFF. DNA for the CDR3: TGTGCCAGCAGCTTACTAGGACTAGCGACTAACACCGGGGAGCTGTTTTTT.

This sequence joins TRBV7-3 and TRBJ2-5; 8 nucleotides agree with TRBD2. CDR3 length: 15 residues. Germline-derived CDR1 and CDR2 are SGHTA and FQGTGA. Trimming at V came to 5 bases and at J to 1 base, leaving 6 bases not matched to a gene. The CDR3 spells CASSQFGLAQETQYF. The CDR3 bases are TGTGCCAGCAGCCAGTTCGGACTAGCCCAAGAGACCCAGTACTTC.

V is TRBV7-2 and J is TRBJ1-2; D not resolved. Germline-derived CDR1 and CDR2 are SGHTA and FQGNSA. Trimming took off 5 bases at V and 10 bases at J, with 14 bases between the two ends. There are 12 residues in the CDR3. DNA for the CDR3: TGTGCCAGCAGCGACTCCTACGGGATCTACACCTTC. Translating it yields CASSDSYGIYTF.

Only one count was recorded for this clone. V usage is TRBV5-1 and J usage is TRBJ1-1; 8 nucleotides line up with TRBD1. Germline CDR1 is SGHRS and CDR2 is YFSETQ. This CDR3 spans 13 amino acids. With V trimmed by 5 bases and J by 5 bases, 5 bases remained unmatched. CDR3: CASRTRQGTEAFF. DNA for the CDR3: TGCGCCAGCAGAACCCGACAGGGGACTGAAGCTTTCTTT.

This clone occurred once. J is TRBJ2-5 and V is TRBV2, with 14 bases aligning to TRBD2. This CDR3 contains 16 residues. V was clipped by 6 bases and J by 6 bases; unmatched bases: 9. Germline V gene lookup returns CDR1 SNHLY and CDR2 FYNNEI. CDR3 sequence reads: CASSLMTSGGAQTQYF. The CDR3 DNA reads TGTGCCAGCAGCCTGATGACTAGCGGGGGGGCTCAGACCCAGTACTTC.

V is TRBV6-5 and J is TRBJ1-3; D not resolved. This CDR3 has 15 residues. The germline V gene encodes CDR1 MNHEY and CDR2 SVGAGI. Trimming removed 2 bases from V and 2 bases from J, with 10 bases in between. Here the CDR3 reads CASSYLGKPGNTIYF. CDR3 coding DNA: TGTGCCAGCAGTTACCTGGGGAAACCTGGAAACACCATATATTTT.

The gene calls are TRBV18 and TRBJ1-2; possible D gene TRBD1, 5 bases. CDR1 KGHSH and CDR2 LQKENI come from the germline V gene. This CDR3 is 13 amino acids long. The V and J ends lost 2 bases and 7 bases respectively, with 11 bases between them. The CDR3 here is CASSPAGGSGYTF. CDR3 in DNA: TGTGCCAGCTCACCAGCGGGGGGGTCTGGCTACACCTTC.

This clone was detected once. The gene calls are TRBV7-2 and TRBJ2-1; 10 nucleotides line up with TRBD2. Germline V lookup: CDR1 SGHTA, CDR2 FQGNSA. Losses at the gene ends were 5 bases for V and 2 bases for J; bases not matched to a gene: 6. There are 16 residues in the CDR3. In DNA form, the CDR3 reads TGTGCCAGCAGCCTGGGACTAGCGATTGCCTACAATGAGCAGTTCTTC. Protein: CASSLGLAIAYNEQFF.

The J gene is TRBJ1-2, the V gene TRBV19; TRBD1 is a possible D gene (5 bases). V was trimmed by 11 bases and J by 4 bases, leaving 14 bases between them. Germline V gene data show CDR1 as LNHDA and CDR2 as SQIVND (reference sequence). The CDR3 is made up of 12 amino acids. The CDR3 is CACMGDSYGYTF. The CDR3 region has the DNA TGTGCCTGCATGGGGGATAGCTATGGCTACACCTTC.

This CDR3 is CASSDSQVPILEAFF. The CDR3, as DNA: TGTGCCAGCAGTGATTCACAGGTACCGATCCTTGAAGCTTTCTTT. The chain uses TRBV7-1 and TRBJ1-1, with D perhaps matching TRBD1 (5 bases). TRBV7-1 is noted as an ORF with a role that remains uncertain. The CDR3 spans 15 residues. V was cut by 6 bases and J by 7 bases, with 21 bases left in between.

The rearrangement joins TRBV18 to TRBJ2-1; no clear D gene. Germline assignment: CDR1 KGHSH and CDR2 LQKENI. The germline V and J ends were trimmed by 3 bases and 5 bases, with 11 bases remaining between them. The CDR3 extends over 14 amino acids. In DNA, the CDR3 is TGTGCCAGCTCACCTAGCACAGCTAACAATGAGCAGTTCTTC. Translation gives CASSPSTANNEQFF. Complete variable domain (other parts from reference TRBV18 and TRBJ2-1): NAGVMQNPRHLVRRRGQEARLRCSPMKGHSHVYWYRQLPEEGLKFMVYLQKENIIDESGMPKERFSAEFPKEGPSILRIQQVVRGDSAAYFCASSPSTANNEQFFGPGTRLTVL.

This clone was found once. The gene calls are TRBV29-1 and TRBJ2-1; D may be TRBD2 (7 bases). This CDR3 region has 12 residues. The germline CDR1 and CDR2 sequences are SQVTM and ANQGSEA. The CDR3 coding sequence is TGCAGTGAGGGGGGGAATGACGATGAGCAGTTCTTC. It is translated as CSEGGNDDEQFF.

This clone showed up just once. The chain has TRBV11-2 and TRBJ2-3; D is undetermined. CDR3 length: 13 residues. V was cut by 3 bases and J by 6 bases, with 10 bases left in between. Germline V lookup: CDR1 SGHAT, CDR2 FQNNGV. For the CDR3, the DNA is TGTGCCAGCAGCTTGGGATGGGCGGATACGCAGTATTTT. It encodes CASSLGWADTQYF.

The chain links TRBV6-5 to TRBJ2-3; a possible D gene is TRBD2 (6 bases). In germline, CDR1 is MNHEY, CDR2 SVGAGI. Trimming took 5 bases from V and 10 from J, leaving 13 bases between them. CDR3 length equals 12 residues. The CDR3 nucleotides are TGTGCCAGCAGTGTCGGAGGCGGGGCGCAGTATTTT. Its translation: CASSVGGGAQYF.

The rearrangement uses TRBV2 and TRBJ1-2; D is possibly TRBD1 (5 bases). Germline CDR1 SNHLY, CDR2 FYNNEI. The CDR3 contains 15 residues. The V end lost 3 bases, the J end lost 8 bases, and 19 bases lay between the germline ends. CDR3 DNA: TGTGCCAGCAGTGAGACGGGCGACCGGGGCGGGGGCTACACCTTC. Amino acids: CASSETGDRGGGYTF.

The V call is TRBV27, the J call TRBJ2-5; D uncertain. The J call may be faulty, since TRBJ2-7 better matches the DNA end. The CDR3 is made up of 14 amino acids. Germline CDR1 is MNHEY and CDR2 is SMNVEV (reference sequence). CDR3 loop: CASSFAKAAYEQYF. DNA of the CDR3: TGTGCCAGCAGTTTCGCCAAGGCAGCCTACGAGCAGTACTTC.

The chain joins TRBV4-2 to TRBJ2-1; D not resolved. This CDR3 comprises 14 residues. V lost 0 bases, J lost 5 bases, and 8 bases lay in between. CDR1 is LGHNA and CDR2 is YNFKEQ in the germline V gene. The CDR3 loop is CASSQERSNNEQFF. CDR3 DNA sequence: TGTGCCAGCAGCCAAGAGCGTTCCAACAATGAGCAGTTCTTC.

The genes are TRBV19 and TRBJ2-5, with 10 bases that match TRBD2. Germline CDR1 LNHDA, CDR2 SQIVND (reference sequence). Germline trimming cut 1 base from V and 0 bases from J; bases unmatched to any gene: 2. The CDR3 has 16 residues. The CDR3 loop reads CASSIGAGGYQETQYF. CDR3 in DNA: TGTGCCAGTAGTATAGGAGCGGGGGGGTACCAAGAGACCCAGTACTTC.

The gene calls are TRBV7-9 and TRBJ2-3, with TRBD2 matching over 11 bases. V lost 5 bases to trimming and J lost 8 bases; unmatched junction nucleotides: 9. This CDR3 contains 15 residues. Germline CDR1 and CDR2: SEHNR and FQNEAQ (reference sequence). The CDR3 spells CASSPETSGEGTQYF. In DNA, the CDR3 is TGTGCCAGCAGCCCAGAGACTAGCGGGGAAGGTACGCAGTATTTT.

This clone occurred a few times. This chain uses TRBV7-2 with TRBJ1-2; the D is unclear. This CDR3 is built from 13 residues. CDR1 SGHTA and CDR2 FQGNSA come from the germline V gene. The germline V and J ends were trimmed by 1 base and 3 bases, with 6 bases remaining between them. This CDR3 is CASSLVPDYGYTF. CDR3 coding DNA: TGTGCCAGCAGCTTAGTTCCAGACTATGGCTACACCTTC.

This rearrangement joins TRBV30 to TRBJ2-3, with D possibly being TRBD2 (5 bases). Trimming removed 2 bases from V and 0 bases from J, with 12 bases in between. Germline V gene data show CDR1 as GTSNPN and CDR2 as SVGIG (reference sequence). The CDR3 contains 15 residues. Written as DNA, the CDR3 is TGTGCCTGGAGTCCGACGCTAGCTAGCACAGATACGCAGTATTTT. It codes for CAWSPTLASTDTQYF.

This chain connects TRBV7-6 to TRBJ1-5; TRBD1 agrees at 7 bases. Germline CDR1 and CDR2: SGHVS and FNYEAQ. The CDR3 extends over 15 amino acids. V shed 0 bases, J shed 2 bases, and the junction held 1 base outside the gene matches. Here the CDR3 reads CASSLAGQRNQPQHF. CDR3 nucleotides: TGTGCCAGCAGCTTAGCGGGACAGCGCAATCAGCCCCAGCATTTT.

The J gene is TRBJ2-3, the V gene TRBV4-3, with D possibly being TRBD1 (7 bases). Germline V lookup: CDR1 LGHNA, CDR2 YSLEER. The CDR3 length is 15 residues. V was trimmed by 4 bases and J by 2 bases, leaving 13 bases between them. Here the CDR3 DNA reads TGCGCCAGCAGCCCAGGAGGGGGCCTCACAGATACGCAGTATTTT. Encoded protein: CASSPGGGLTDTQYF.

The chain combines TRBV29-1 with TRBJ1-2; TRBD1 might be the D (6 bases). The germline V and J ends were trimmed by 1 base and 7 bases, with 13 bases remaining between them. The CDR3 runs to 13 residues. CDR1 is SQVTM and CDR2 is ANQGSEA in the germline V gene. DNA for the CDR3: TGCAGCGTTGAAGGGGGGAGGGGGATTGGCTACACCTTC. Translation gives CSVEGGRGIGYTF.

The chain has TRBV9 and TRBJ2-7; TRBD1 might be the D (6 bases). The V gene's germline CDR1 is SGDLS and CDR2 YYNGEE. This CDR3 contains 16 residues. Trimming took off 0 bases at V and 2 bases at J, with 15 bases between the two ends. CDR3 loop: CASSVEAQGPTYEQYF. In DNA form, the CDR3 reads TGTGCCAGCAGCGTAGAGGCCCAGGGGCCTACCTACGAGCAGTACTTC.

This sequence joins TRBV4-3 and TRBJ2-6; D may match TRBD1 or TRBD2 (5 bases each). Germline values: CDR1 LGHNA, CDR2 YSLEER. CDR3 length equals 19 residues. Trimming left V 0 bases short and J 0 bases short, with 15 bases between. CDR3 residues: CASSQDPMGRISGANVLTF. As DNA, the CDR3 is TGCGCCAGCAGCCAAGACCCCATGGGACGGATCTCTGGGGCCAACGTCCTGACTTTC.

This chain connects TRBV28 to TRBJ2-3; TRBD2 is a possible D gene (5 bases). Germline CDR1 MDHEN, CDR2 SYDVKM. V was trimmed by 1 base and J by 0 bases, leaving 14 bases between them. The CDR3 sequence is 17 residues long. Written as DNA, the CDR3 is TGTGCCAGCAGTTTATACCCCGTGGCGGGTAGCACAGATACGCAGTATTTT. Amino acid sequence: CASSLYPVAGSTDTQYF.

The J gene is TRBJ2-1, the V gene TRBV29-1, with D perhaps TRBD1 (5 bases). V shed 2 bases and J shed 11 bases, with 10 bases lying between them. Per the germline V gene, CDR1 is SQVTM and CDR2 is ANQGSEA. The CDR3 totals 11 residues. CDR3 protein: CSVELSGQQFF. DNA for the CDR3: TGCAGCGTTGAACTGTCAGGGCAGCAGTTCTTC.